A single sample gave rise to the 3 T cell receptor beta chains below, sequenced in a study of early T cells in non-severe SARS-CoV-2 infection (dated by TCRdb to the early 2020s). The receptor library was made with 5' RACE. The data were produced on a NextSeq 500. TCRdb reprocessing: public reads trimmed at Q25 with fastp, clones called with MiXCR, in-frame beta chains kept. Entries that share a CDR3 protein sequence are merged under the most common genes and DNA. The sample contains tens of thousands of distinct CDR3 sequences, roughly an eighth of them found a single time. 3.5% to 4.5% of the sample is in the top ten clones. Specimen: whole blood. These receptors were taken from an adult who was a healthcare worker with PCR-confirmed SARS-CoV-2 infection or an uninfected control (not recorded which).

The rearrangement uses TRBV7-9 and TRBJ2-1, with 8 bases identical to TRBD2. Germline V CDR1 and CDR2: SEHNR, FQNEAQ (reference sequence). The CDR3 is made up of 15 amino acids. With 5 bases clipped from V and 5 bases from J, the junction kept 8 bases outside the gene matches. The CDR3 nucleotides read TGTGCCAGCAGCCCCCGGGGGGGCCTCCACAATGAGCAGTTCTTC. This gives the protein CASSPRGGLHNEQFF.

The V gene is TRBV6-1, the J gene TRBJ2-5; 13 nucleotides agree with TRBD2. There are 16 residues in the CDR3. With 5 bases clipped from V and 5 bases from J, the junction kept 8 bases outside the gene matches. The germline V gene encodes CDR1 MNHNS and CDR2 SASEGT. The CDR3: CASSLLPGLAGETQYF. DNA of the CDR3: TGTGCCAGCAGTCTCTTGCCGGGACTAGCGGGGGAGACCCAGTACTTC.

The chain combines TRBV28 with TRBJ2-7; no firm D call. Germline values: CDR1 MDHEN, CDR2 SYDVKM. This CDR3 spans 12 amino acids. V lost 2 bases and J lost 2, with 4 bases in between. The CDR3 bases are TGTGCCAGCAGTTTAAGGGCCTACGAGCAGTACTTC. The encoded protein is CASSLRAYEQYF.